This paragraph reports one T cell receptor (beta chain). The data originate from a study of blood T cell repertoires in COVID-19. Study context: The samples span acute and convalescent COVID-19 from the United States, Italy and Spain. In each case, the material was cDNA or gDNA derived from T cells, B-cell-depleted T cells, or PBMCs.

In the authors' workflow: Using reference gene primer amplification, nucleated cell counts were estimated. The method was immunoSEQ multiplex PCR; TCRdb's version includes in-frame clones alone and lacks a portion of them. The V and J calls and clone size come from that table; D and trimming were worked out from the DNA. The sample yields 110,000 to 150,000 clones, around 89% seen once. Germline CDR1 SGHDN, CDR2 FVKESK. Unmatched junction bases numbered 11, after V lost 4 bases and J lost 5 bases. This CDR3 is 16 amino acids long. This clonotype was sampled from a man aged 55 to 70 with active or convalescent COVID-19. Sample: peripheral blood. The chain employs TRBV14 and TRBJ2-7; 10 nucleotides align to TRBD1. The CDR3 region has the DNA TGTGCCAGCAGCCCACCACCGGGACAGGGGAAGCACGAGCAGTACTTC. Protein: CASSPPPGQGKHEQYF.